Below, 7 T cell receptor beta chains from the same sample are listed, as sequenced in a study of blood T cells in healthy people across ages. Next came a second PCR, run for about 6 to 12 cycles, which used a sample-barcoded 5' primer along with a J-beta primer mix. TCRdb re-called the 5' RACE reads with MiXCR, one entry per CDR3 protein. The data contain around 900,000 distinct CDR3 sequences, roughly 26% of them singletons. Sequenced material: blood. Source of these receptors: a woman of 80 years or more in good health.

This clonotype turned up a few times. The genes are TRBV5-1 and TRBJ1-4, with 10 nucleotides matching TRBD1. Germline CDR1 and CDR2: SGHRS and YFSETQ. This CDR3 has 14 residues. V shed 7 bases, J shed 5 bases, and the junction held 5 bases outside the gene matches. The chain's CDR3 is CASSWTGGNEKLFF. The CDR3 region has the DNA TGCGCCAGCTCATGGACAGGGGGAAATGAAAAACTGTTTTTT.

This clonotype was detected ten times or more. V usage is TRBV3-1 and J usage is TRBJ2-3; TRBD2 matches at 12 bases. The V gene end was trimmed by 3 bases and the J gene end by 9 bases; junction bases not matched to a gene: 1. CDR1 is LGHDT and CDR2 is YNNKEL in the germline V gene (reference sequence). The CDR3 sequence is 13 residues long. The CDR3: CASSQGTSGTQYF. CDR3 bases: TGTGCCAGCAGCCAGGGGACTAGCGGGACGCAGTATTTT.

This clonotype was seen at least ten times. This chain joins TRBV5-6 and TRBJ2-7, with 7 bases that match TRBD1. Germline trimming cut 3 bases from V and 2 bases from J; bases unmatched to any gene: 5. CDR3 length: 14 amino acids. Germline assignment: CDR1 SGHDT and CDR2 YYEEEE. The CDR3 protein is CASSSTGSTYEQYF. DNA for the CDR3: TGTGCCAGCAGCTCGACAGGGTCGACCTACGAGCAGTACTTC.

This clonotype appeared many times. The chain recombines TRBV6-5 with TRBJ1-2; D is undetermined. The germline gives CDR1 MNHEY, CDR2 SVGAGI. Trimming cost V 2 bases and J 3 bases, with 10 bases left between them. The CDR3 extends over 14 amino acids. The CDR3 protein is CASSYRTADYGYTF. The CDR3, as DNA: TGTGCCAGCAGTTACCGGACGGCGGACTATGGCTACACCTTC.

In this sample, this clonotype turned up a few times. A much larger clone is a single base away; this may be a read error. The chain employs TRBV2 and TRBJ2-7; D possibly corresponds to TRBD2 (6 bases). V was clipped by 3 bases and J by 7 bases, with 19 bases between them. CDR3 length: 15 residues. The germline CDR1 and CDR2 sequences are SNHLY and FYNNEI. CDR3: CASSDSSGAYNEQYF. CDR3 DNA: TGTGCCAGCAGTGATAGTAGCGGAGCCTACAATGAGCAGTACTTC.

The table lists this clonotype with a few counts. The chain has TRBV7-2 and TRBJ1-4; D may be TRBD1 (6 bases). CDR3 length: 16 residues. Germline V gene sequence: CDR1 SGHTA, CDR2 FQGNSA. The V end lost 0 bases, the J end lost 5 bases, and 13 bases lay between the germline ends. The CDR3 loop is CASSLAGAGRNEKLFF. In DNA form, the CDR3 reads TGTGCCAGCAGCTTAGCGGGGGCAGGGCGAAATGAAAAACTGTTTTTT.

On this clonotype itself: Germline and junction disagree at one end, which may indicate a read error. The chain has TRBV19 and TRBJ1-6; 11 nucleotides line up with TRBD1. This CDR3 comprises 16 residues. Germline-derived CDR1 and CDR2 are LNHDA and SQIVND (reference sequence). For the CDR3, the DNA is TGTGCCAGTAGACGGACAGGGGGCGCGGAGAATTCACCCCCCCACTTT. Its protein product is CASRRTGGAENSPPHF. The whole variable domain, remainder taken from reference TRBV19 and TRBJ1-6, is DGGITQSPKYLFRKEGQNVTLSCEQNLNHDAMYWYRQDPGQGLRLIYYSQIVNDFQKGDIAEGYSVSREKKESFPLTVTSAQKNPTAFYLCASRRTGGAENSPPHFGNGTRLTVT.